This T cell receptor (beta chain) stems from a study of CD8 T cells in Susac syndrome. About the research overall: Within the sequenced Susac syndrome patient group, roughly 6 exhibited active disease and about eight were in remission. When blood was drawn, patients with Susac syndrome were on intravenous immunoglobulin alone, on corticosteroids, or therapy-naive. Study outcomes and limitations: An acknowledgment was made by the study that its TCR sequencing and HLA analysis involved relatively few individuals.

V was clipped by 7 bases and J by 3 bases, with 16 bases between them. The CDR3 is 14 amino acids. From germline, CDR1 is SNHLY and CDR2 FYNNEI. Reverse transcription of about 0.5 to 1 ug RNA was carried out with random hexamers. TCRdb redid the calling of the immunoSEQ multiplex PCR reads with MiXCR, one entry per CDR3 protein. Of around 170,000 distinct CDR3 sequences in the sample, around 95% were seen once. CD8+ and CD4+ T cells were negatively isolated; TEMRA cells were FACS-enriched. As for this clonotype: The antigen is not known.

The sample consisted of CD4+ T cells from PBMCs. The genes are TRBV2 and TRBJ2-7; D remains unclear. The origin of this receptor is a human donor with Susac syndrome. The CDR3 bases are TGTGCCAGCACCGACTCGACGGTATACTACGAGCAGTACTTC. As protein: CASTDSTVYYEQYF.